These T cell receptor beta chains were read from a single sample in a study of sequential checkpoint blockade in melanoma. Generated by immunoSEQ multiplex PCR, the TCRdb table keeps only in-frame clones and is missing some. The sample contains 3,900 or so clones, approximately 54% of which appear only once. The input for sequencing was CD8+ T cells sorted from blood (inferred from file names), taken from a patient given nivolumab and ipilimumab in sequence. These TCRs come from a human patient with melanoma. Some clones in this sample may be carry-over from other donors' samples. The CDR3 runs from the conserved cysteine through the conserved F or W. The order of the fields is J gene, V gene, CDR3 protein.

>TRBJ2-3|TRBV28
CASSGQGTTDTQYF
>TRBJ2-1|TRBV5-4
CASSPSGAGLPFNEQFF
>TRBJ2-1|TRBV10-3
CAISGQLAGGQINEQFF
>TRBJ1-6|TRBV4-1
CASSQGTRGPNSPLHF
>TRBJ2-7|TRBV6-5
CASSYGQGQLNEQYF
>TRBJ2-7|TRBV9
CASSERGDAYEQYF
>TRBJ2-7|TRBV7-8
CASSLSRGDEQYF
>TRBJ2-3|TRBV27
CASSLSGGTLSTDTQYF
>TRBJ2-1|TRBV5-6
CASSGQGRNEQFF
>TRBJ2-7|TRBV9
CASSVGQASSYEQYF
>TRBJ2-7|TRBV5-1
CASSLYGGGDEQYF
>TRBJ2-1|TRBV27
CASSTGSYNEQFF
>TRBJ2-2|TRBV27
CASRSRDMDGELFF
>TRBJ1-5|TRBV6-1
CASETTGSSNQPQHF
>TRBJ2-1|TRBV4-2
CASSQDGGVEQFF
>TRBJ1-2|TRBV7-4
CASSLHPGKWGYTF
>TRBJ1-6|TRBV7-9
CASSMSGTGSPYSPLHF
>TRBJ1-2|TRBV27
CASSPTTGTGTYGYTF
>TRBJ2-1|TRBV7-9
CASSLGPSPIEQFF
>.|TRBV10-3
CAISGDRAYEQYF
>TRBJ2-3|TRBV6-5
CASSPGGHPRSQYF
>TRBJ1-4|TRBV4-1
CASSLQGAPNEKLFF
>TRBJ1-4|TRBV7-9
CASSLVRESGEKLFF
>TRBJ1-1|TRBV5-6
CASSLRGTEAFF
>TRBJ2-2|TRBV7-8
CASSLFFSAGGPAGELFF
>TRBJ2-2|TRBV27
CASSFYRAGELFF
>TRBJ2-5|TRBV2
CASRAIAGLTQETQYF
>.|TRBV25-1
CASSAGVGREAIYEQYF
>TRBJ2-3|TRBV10-2
CASRADKEPTDTQYF
>TRBJ2-1|TRBV6-5
CASTNLAVYNEQFF
>TRBJ2-3|TRBV4-3
CASSQDRQGADTQYF
>TRBJ2-1|TRBV15
CATSRASGGMYEQFF
>TRBJ2-3|TRBV4-1
CASTTGGTRDTQYF
>TRBJ2-5|TRBV5-5
CASSPTGQGEGETQYF